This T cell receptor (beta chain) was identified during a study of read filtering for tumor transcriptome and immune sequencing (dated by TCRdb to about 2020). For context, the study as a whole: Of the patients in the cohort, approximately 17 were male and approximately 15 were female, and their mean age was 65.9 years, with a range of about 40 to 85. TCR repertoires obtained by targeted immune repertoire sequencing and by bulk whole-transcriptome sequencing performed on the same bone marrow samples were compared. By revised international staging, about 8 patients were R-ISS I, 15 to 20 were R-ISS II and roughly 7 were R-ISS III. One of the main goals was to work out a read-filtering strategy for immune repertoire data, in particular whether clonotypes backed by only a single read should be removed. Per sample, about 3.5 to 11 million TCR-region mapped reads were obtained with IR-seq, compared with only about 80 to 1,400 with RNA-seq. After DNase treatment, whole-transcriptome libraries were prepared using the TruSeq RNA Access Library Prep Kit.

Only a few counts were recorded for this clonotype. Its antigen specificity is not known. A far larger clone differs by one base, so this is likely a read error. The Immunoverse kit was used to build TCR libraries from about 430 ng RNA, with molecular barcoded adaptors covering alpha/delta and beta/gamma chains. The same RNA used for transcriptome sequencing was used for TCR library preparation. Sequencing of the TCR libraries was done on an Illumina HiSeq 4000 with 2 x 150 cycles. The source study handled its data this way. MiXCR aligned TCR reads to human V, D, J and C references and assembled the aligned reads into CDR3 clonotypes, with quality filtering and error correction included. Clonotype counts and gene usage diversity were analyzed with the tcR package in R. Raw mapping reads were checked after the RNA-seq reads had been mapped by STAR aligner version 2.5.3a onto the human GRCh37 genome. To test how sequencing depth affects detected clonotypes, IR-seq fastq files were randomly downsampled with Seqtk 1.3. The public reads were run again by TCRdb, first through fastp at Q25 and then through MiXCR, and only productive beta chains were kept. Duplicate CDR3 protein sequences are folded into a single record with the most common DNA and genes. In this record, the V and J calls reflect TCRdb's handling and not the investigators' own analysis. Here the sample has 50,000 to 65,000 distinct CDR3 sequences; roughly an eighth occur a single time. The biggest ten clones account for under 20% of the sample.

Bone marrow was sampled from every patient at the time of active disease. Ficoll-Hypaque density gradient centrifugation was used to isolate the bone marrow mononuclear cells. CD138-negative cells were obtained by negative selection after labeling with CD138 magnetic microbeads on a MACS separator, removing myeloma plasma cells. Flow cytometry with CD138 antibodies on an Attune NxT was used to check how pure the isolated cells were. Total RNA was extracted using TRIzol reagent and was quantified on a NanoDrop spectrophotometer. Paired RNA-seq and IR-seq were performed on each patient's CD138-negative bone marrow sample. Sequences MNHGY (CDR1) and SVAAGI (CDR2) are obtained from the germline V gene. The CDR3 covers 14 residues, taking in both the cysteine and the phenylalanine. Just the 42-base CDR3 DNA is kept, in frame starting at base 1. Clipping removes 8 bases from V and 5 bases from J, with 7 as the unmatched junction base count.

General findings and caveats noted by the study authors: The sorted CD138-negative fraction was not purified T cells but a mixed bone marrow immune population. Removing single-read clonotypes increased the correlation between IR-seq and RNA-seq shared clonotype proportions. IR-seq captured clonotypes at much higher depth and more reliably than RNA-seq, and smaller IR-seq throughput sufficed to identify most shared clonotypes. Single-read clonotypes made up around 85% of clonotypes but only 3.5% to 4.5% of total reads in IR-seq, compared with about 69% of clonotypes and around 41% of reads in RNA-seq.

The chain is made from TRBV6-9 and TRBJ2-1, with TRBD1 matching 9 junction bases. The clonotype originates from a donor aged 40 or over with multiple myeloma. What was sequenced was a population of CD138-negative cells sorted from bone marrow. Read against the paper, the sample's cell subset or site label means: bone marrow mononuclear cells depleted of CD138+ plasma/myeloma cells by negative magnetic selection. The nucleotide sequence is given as TGTGCCAGCGTGAGGGACAGGGACAACAATGAGCAGTTCTTC. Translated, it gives CASVRDRDNNEQFF.